A selection of T cell receptor beta chains follows, all from one sample in a study of blood T cell repertoires in COVID-19. Generated by immunoSEQ multiplex PCR, the TCRdb table keeps only in-frame clones and is missing some. This sample carries roughly 420,000 clones, roughly 88% of them seen once, and the ten largest clones take 0.95% to 1%. The source material was PBMCs or T cells enriched from blood (not recorded which). The source is a woman aged 25 to 39 with acute COVID-19. The conserved cysteine and the conserved F or W are not part of the CDR3 here. A D gene is named only where the DNA matches it firmly.

d_call | cdr3_length | v_call | cdr3_aa
TRBD2 | 14 | TRBV19 | ASSPRLAGARNEQF
TRBD1 | 11 | TRBV12-3/TRBV12-4 | ASSPGQGNIQY
- | 14 | TRBV14 | ASSQDFGGGGYTQY
TRBD1 | 13 | TRBV6-5 | ASSYQGAGTDTQY
- | 13 | TRBV6-4 | ASSALLTDTDTQY
- | 12 | TRBV3-1/TRBV3-2 | ASSQEGAFYEQY
TRBD1 | 10 | TRBV3-1/TRBV3-2 | ASSATGSEQY
- | 13 | TRBV6-1 | ASSDPGRGGNTIY
- | 11 | TRBV7-3 | ASSFGLPGELF
TRBD1 | 14 | TRBV4-1 | ASSQDLGQRNTEAF
- | 10 | TRBV19 | ASGGVDYGYT
- | 11 | TRBV6-1 | ASSELPGTEAF
TRBD1 | 13 | TRBV6-5 | ASRGRTGENTEAF
TRBD2 | 13 | TRBV12-5 | ASGLVQRGYNEQF
TRBD1 | 14 | TRBV3-1/TRBV3-2 | ASRRTGWRGVYEQY
- | 10 | TRBV6-5 | ASSYLGNTIY
- | 10 | TRBV3-1/TRBV3-2 | ASSRDLYEQY
- | 15 | TRBV4-1 | ASSQRGRPSTNEKLF
TRBD2 | 14 | TRBV5-1 | ASSPSAGGSTDTQY
- | 11 | TRBV29-1 | SVEGLHLRGQF
TRBD1 | 10 | TRBV7-9 | ATGQGESEKY
TRBD2 | 12 | TRBV30 | AWSVASGVDEQF
- | 11 | TRBV7-2 | ASSLRVNQPQH
TRBD1 | 15 | TRBV11-2 | ASSLTTGTGAYNEQF
- | 13 | TRBV3-1/TRBV3-2 | ASSHREIYNSPLH
- | 13 | TRBV6-5 | ASSPRGTVGSPLH
TRBD2 | 14 | TRBV5-4 | ASSTKAGPNFNEQF
- | 11 | TRBV24-1 | ATIQQLTYEQY
TRBD1 | 16 | TRBV9 | ASSNRDRPYSGANVLT
- | 10 | TRBV19 | ASRKGDTEAF
- | 12 | TRBV12-5 | ASGITPGALGYT
TRBD1 | 12 | TRBV20-1 | SASDRGHQETQY
- | 12 | TRBV6-5 | ASSRGSKRTEAF
- | 13 | TRBV9 | ASSVEPRPNEKLF
- | 13 | TRBV13 | ASSLAGLLHEKLF
TRBD1 | 12 | TRBV11-3 | ASSLPGGTGELF
- | 11 | TRBV7-3 | ASSYTGNSPLH
TRBD2 | 14 | TRBV3-1/TRBV3-2 | ASSQGGTSRTYEQY
- | 13 | TRBV7-8 | ASSLVDSRSYEQY
TRBD1 | 13 | TRBV9 | ASRDTGDDNSPLH
- | 13 | TRBV5-5 | ASSSLLPSGNTIY